The 22 T cell receptor beta chains presented below share a single source sample, sequenced in a study of circulating and synovial CD4+ cells in juvenile arthritis. The repertoire was sequenced with immunoSEQ multiplex PCR; TCRdb's copy has only in-frame clones and lacks some. Counted here are tens of thousands of clones, about 95% occurring once; the ten biggest clones make up around 0.17%. Sequenced material: CD4+ T cells from blood. Receptors were obtained from a human donor with juvenile idiopathic arthritis.

This rearrangement joins TRBV7-2 to TRBJ2-7; D perhaps matches TRBD1 (5 bases). This CDR3 contains 15 residues. CDR1 is SGHTA, CDR2 FQGNSA, per germline. Trimming stripped 1 base from V and 0 bases from J, with 10 bases between. CDR3 residues: CASSLGDRRSYEQYF. As DNA, the CDR3 is TGTGCCAGCAGCTTAGGCGACAGACGCTCCTACGAGCAGTACTTC.

This chain uses TRBV15 with TRBJ2-5; D is perhaps TRBD2 (5 bases). The CDR3 extends over 12 amino acids. CDR1 is LNHNV, CDR2 YYDKDF, per germline (reference sequence). The germline V and J ends were trimmed by 5 bases and 4 bases, with 8 bases remaining between them. Here the CDR3 DNA reads TGTGCCACCAGCCGGGGAGTAGAGACCCAGTACTTC. Its translation is CATSRGVETQYF.

This sequence joins TRBV19 and TRBJ2-1; 8 bases match TRBD1. This CDR3 region has 18 residues. Germline loops: CDR1 LNHDA, CDR2 SQIVND (reference sequence). J was trimmed by 3 bases and V by 5 bases; bases with no gene match: 15. The CDR3 sequence is CASSSLPIRGLIYNEQFF. Written as DNA, the CDR3 is TGTGCCAGTAGTTCCCTCCCAATCAGGGGGCTTATCTACAATGAGCAGTTCTTC.

The chain uses TRBV6-1 and TRBJ1-5, with 9 bases aligning to TRBD1. V was clipped by 4 bases and J by 4 bases; unmatched bases: 5. The CDR3 is 15 residues long. CDR1 is MNHNS and CDR2 is SASEGT in the germline V gene. CDR3 amino acids: CASSGRTGDNQPQHF. CDR3 sequence (DNA): TGTGCCAGCAGTGGCCGGACAGGGGATAATCAGCCCCAGCATTTT.

The genes are TRBV6-6 and TRBJ2-2; D call uncertain. This CDR3 is 16 amino acids long. With 0 bases removed from V and 0 bases from J, the gap between germline ends came to 8 bases. Per germline, CDR1 MNHNY and CDR2 SVGAGI (reference sequence). DNA of the CDR3: TGTGCCAGCAGTTACTCGGCTGGTTCGAACACCGGGGAGCTGTTTTTT. Protein: CASSYSAGSNTGELFF.

This chain joins TRBV28 and TRBJ1-2, with D possibly being TRBD1 (5 bases). This CDR3 comprises 15 residues. The germline V and J ends were trimmed by 5 bases and 2 bases, with 15 bases remaining between them. Germline lookup yields CDR1 MDHEN and CDR2 SYDVKM. The CDR3 sequence is CASSPLDRQNYGYTF. CDR3 nucleotide sequence: TGTGCCAGCAGTCCCTTGGATCGACAGAACTATGGCTACACCTTC.

This sequence joins TRBV30 and TRBJ1-4; D gene unclear. Germline values: CDR1 GTSNPN, CDR2 SVGIG (reference sequence). V dropped 1 base and J dropped 1 base, with 10 bases sitting between them. The CDR3 covers 15 residues. CDR3 nucleotides: TGTGCCTGGAGTGGAGGGCCTCTAACTAATGAAAAACTGTTTTTT. Encoded protein: CAWSGGPLTNEKLFF.

The chain carries TRBV15 and TRBJ1-1, with a possible D match to TRBD1 (6 bases). Germline values: CDR1 LNHNV, CDR2 YYDKDF (reference sequence). The CDR3 is 17 amino acids. V shed 1 base and J shed 0 bases, with 15 bases lying between them. CDR3 in DNA: TGTGCCACCAGCAGAGCAGAGAGTTACAGGGTGAACACTGAAGCTTTCTTT. Protein product: CATSRAESYRVNTEAFF.

The rearrangement joins TRBV7-9 to TRBJ2-6; a possible D gene is TRBD1 (6 bases). The V gene lost 5 bases and the J gene lost 2 bases, with 16 bases spanning the gap. The CDR3 is made up of 17 amino acids. Germline V lookup: CDR1 SEHNR, CDR2 FQNEAQ (reference sequence). CDR3 sequence (DNA): TGTGCCAGCAGCCCAGGGACACAGGGTACTGGGGCCAACGTCCTGACTTTC. It yields the protein CASSPGTQGTGANVLTF.

The V call is TRBV28, the J call TRBJ1-1, with D tentatively TRBD1 (5 bases). Trimming left V 8 bases short and J 0 bases short, with 13 bases between. Germline CDR1 MDHEN, CDR2 SYDVKM. The CDR3 extends over 14 amino acids. DNA for the CDR3: TGTGCCAGCGGAAAACCAGGGCTGAACACTGAAGCTTTCTTT. Translated: CASGKPGLNTEAFF.

This clone was observed once. This sample also contains other DNA sequences that code for the same CDR3. V gene TRBV11-2 combines with J gene TRBJ1-6; TRBD1 agrees at 8 bases. Losses at the gene ends were 0 bases for V and 6 bases for J; bases not matched to a gene: 7. This CDR3 has 17 amino acids. Looked up from germline, CDR1 is SGHAT and CDR2 is FQNNGV. DNA of the CDR3: TGTGCCAGCAGCTTAGATCGGCAGGGGGCTGGTAATTCACCCCTCCACTTT. It translates to CASSLDRQGAGNSPLHF. The whole variable domain, filled in from reference TRBV11-2 and TRBJ1-6, reads EAGVAQSPRYKIIEKRQSVAFWCNPISGHATLYWYQQILGQGPKLLIQFQNNGVVDDSQLPKDRFSAERLKGVDSTLKIQPAKLEDSAVYLCASSLDRQGAGNSPLHFGNGTRLTVT.

The chain joins TRBV7-2 to TRBJ1-2, with TRBD1 identical over 8 bases. The germline CDR1 and CDR2 sequences are SGHTA and FQGNSA. The CDR3 runs to 14 residues. With V trimmed by 5 bases and J by 2 bases, 4 bases remained unmatched. CDR3 sequence (DNA): TGTGCCAGCAGCCCCCGGACAGGGAACTATGGCTACACCTTC. Encoded protein: CASSPRTGNYGYTF.

The DNA of the CDR3 is TGTGCCAGCAGTGAATATCGCATAGCGGTGACTTACAATGAGCAGTTCTTC. It translates to CASSEYRIAVTYNEQFF. This sequence joins TRBV25-1 and TRBJ2-1, with D possibly being TRBD2 (6 bases). The germline CDR1 and CDR2 sequences are MGHDK and SYGVNS. The CDR3 length is 17 residues. The ends were cut back, 0 bases at V and 4 bases at J, with 16 bases in the middle. Filled out from reference TRBV25-1 and TRBJ2-1, the complete variable domain reads EADIYQTPRYLVIGTGKKITLECSQTMGHDKMYWYQQDPGMELHLIHYSYGVNSTEKGDLSSESTVSRIRTEHFPLTLESARPSHTSQYLCASSEYRIAVTYNEQFFGPGTRLTVL.

V gene TRBV6-1 combines with J gene TRBJ1-1; weak D call: TRBD1 (5 bases). The V end was cut by 6 bases, the J end by 3 bases, with 17 bases between. CDR1 and CDR2 from the germline V gene are MNHNS and SASEGT. This CDR3 spans 15 amino acids. Here the CDR3 reads CASRDPGLLDTEAFF. The CDR3, as DNA: TGTGCCAGCAGGGACCCGGGACTGCTGGACACTGAAGCTTTCTTT.

This chain connects TRBV18 to TRBJ2-1; 10 bases align to TRBD2. Trimming took 5 bases from V and 7 from J; bases not matched to a gene: 8. Germline-derived CDR1 and CDR2 are KGHSH and LQKENI. This CDR3 region has 15 residues. The CDR3 sequence: CASSSLAGDTNEQFF. The CDR3 DNA follows: TGTGCCAGCTCATCCCTAGCGGGAGATACGAATGAGCAGTTCTTC.

The CDR3 DNA sequence: TGTGCCAGCAGCTGGGGGGTTATAGCCACTAGCACAGATACGCAGTATTTT. Encoded protein: CASSWGVIATSTDTQYF. The chain has TRBV5-5 and TRBJ2-3; D might be TRBD2 (6 bases). This CDR3 region has 17 residues. Trimming took off 3 bases at V and 0 bases at J, with 17 bases between the two ends. The germline V gene encodes CDR1 SGHKS and CDR2 YYEKEE (reference sequence). Full variable domain (outside the CDR3, taken from reference TRBV5-5 and TRBJ2-3): DAGVTQSPTHLIKTRGQQVTLRCSPISGHKSVSWYQQVLGQGPQFIFQYYEKEERGRGNFPDRFSARQFPNYSSELNVNALLLGDSALYLCASSWGVIATSTDTQYFGPGTRLTVL.

This sequence joins TRBV7-9 and TRBJ2-7, with unresolved D. CDR3 length: 13 amino acids. CDR1 SEHNR and CDR2 FQNEAQ come from the germline V gene (reference sequence). Trimming removed 5 bases from V and 3 bases from J, with 11 bases in between. CDR3 sequence reads: CASSTYRDYEQYF. The CDR3 bases are TGTGCCAGCAGCACTTATCGCGACTACGAGCAGTACTTC.

This clone was recorded only once. The chain recombines TRBV5-1 with TRBJ2-1; TRBD2 aligns across 10 bases. The ends lost 4 bases at V and 15 bases at J; junction bases unmatched: 16. Germline V CDR1 and CDR2: SGHRS, YFSETQ. The CDR3 contains 15 residues. This CDR3 is CASSPRERGGRILFF. As DNA, the CDR3 is TGCGCCAGCAGCCCACGAGAGCGGGGGGGCCGAATTTTGTTCTTC.

The J gene is TRBJ1-2, the V gene TRBV5-1; 12 bases fit TRBD1. The trim removed 4 bases at V and 4 bases at J, leaving 2 bases unmatched. Germline V gives CDR1 SGHRS, CDR2 YFSETQ. This CDR3 has 14 residues. The DNA of the CDR3 is TGCGCCAGCAGCGGGGGACAGGGGGCCTATGGCTACACCTTC. Its protein product is CASSGGQGAYGYTF.

This chain joins TRBV29-1 and TRBJ2-1; TRBD2 matches at 8 bases. This CDR3 is 11 amino acids long. The ends lost 4 bases at V and 13 bases at J; junction bases unmatched: 6. The germline V gene has CDR1 SQVTM and CDR2 ANQGSEA. CDR3 in amino acids: CSVAPTSDQFF. In DNA form, the CDR3 reads TGCAGCGTTGCCCCGACTAGCGATCAGTTCTTC.

This rearrangement joins TRBV7-3 to TRBJ2-6, with 7 bases lining up with TRBD1. Germline V gene data show CDR1 as SGHTA and CDR2 as FQGTGA. The CDR3 covers 18 residues. Unmatched junction bases numbered 7, after V lost 2 bases and J lost 0 bases. The CDR3 here is CASSLQGTVISGANVLTF. For the CDR3, the DNA is TGTGCCAGCAGCTTACAAGGGACAGTCATCTCTGGGGCCAACGTCCTGACTTTC.

This clone was seen a single time. The rearrangement joins TRBV2 to TRBJ2-3, with D perhaps matching TRBD2 (5 bases). CDR1 and CDR2 from the germline V gene are SNHLY and FYNNEI. V was cut by 4 bases and J by 2 bases, with 19 bases left in between. This CDR3 is 17 amino acids long. DNA for the CDR3: TGTGCCAGCAGTGGCTCTGAGCGGAAGAGCCCCACAGATACGCAGTATTTT. It specifies CASSGSERKSPTDTQYF.